The next 25 T cell receptor beta chains were all read from a single sample in a study of T cell responses to AZD1222 COVID-19 vaccine (dated by TCRdb to the early 2020s). Reading the label with the study, this specimen's time point is: baseline before first vaccination. The library was made by the immunoSEQ multiplex PCR assay. TCRdb obtained this table from immuneACCESS and retained in-frame rearrangements with V and J assigned. These tables miss some clones; where compared with another copy, unresolved V genes account for less than half of the shortfall, and the remainder is unexplained. This sample has tens of thousands of clones in its table, and 80% to 90% of those were observed once. Jointly, the top ten make up approximately 5.8% of the sample. The sample consisted of peripheral blood, taken on day 0 of AZD1222 vaccination. The receptor set was obtained from an adult in good health.

The chain links TRBV19 to TRBJ2-3, with TRBD2 matching over 13 bases. V gave up 5 bases and J gave up 10 bases; unmatched junction bases: 12. Germline-derived CDR1 and CDR2 are LNHDA and SQIVND (reference sequence). CDR3 length equals 16 residues. The CDR3 sequence: CASSRRTSGGVLAQYF. DNA for the CDR3: TGTGCCAGTAGTCGCCGGACTAGCGGGGGAGTTTTGGCGCAGTATTTT.

This clone occurred once. The chain employs TRBV7-9 and TRBJ2-3, with 9 bases matching TRBD1. This CDR3 is 17 amino acids long. The germline V gene has CDR1 SEHNR and CDR2 FQNEAQ (reference sequence). V was clipped by 4 bases and J by 2 bases; unmatched bases: 10. CDR3 nucleotides: TGTGCCAGCAGCTCAAGCGGGACAGGGTTTTTCACAGATACGCAGTATTTT. As protein: CASSSSGTGFFTDTQYF.

The chain carries TRBV11-3 and TRBJ2-6; the match to TRBD1 covers 7 bases. J was trimmed by 0 bases and V by 5 bases; bases with no gene match: 7. Germline CDR1 and CDR2: SGHNT and YENEEA. The CDR3 consists of 17 residues. This CDR3 reads CASSDRQGSSGANVLTF. CDR3 bases: TGTGCCAGCAGCGACCGACAGGGAAGCTCTGGGGCCAACGTCCTGACTTTC.

The chain combines TRBV3-1 (or the pseudogene TRBV3-2) with TRBJ2-1, with D perhaps matching TRBD1 (5 bases). Trimming cost V 0 bases and J 9 bases, with 18 bases left between them. The CDR3 covers 16 residues. The germline V gene has CDR1 LGHDT and CDR2 YNNKEL (reference sequence). For the CDR3, the DNA is TGTGCCAGCAGCCAAGAGGGGCAGGGTTATGACCCTGAGCAGTTCTTC. It specifies CASSQEGQGYDPEQFF.

This chain links TRBV11-3 with TRBJ1-1; possible D gene TRBD1, 5 bases. There are 16 residues in the CDR3. CDR1 and CDR2 (germline): SGHNT, YENEEA. V was shortened by 4 bases and J by 1 base, with 16 bases between the two germline ends. In nucleotides, the CDR3 is TGTGCCAGCAGCTCACCCTGGGGGAATAGGAACACTGAAGCTTTCTTT. Its translation: CASSSPWGNRNTEAFF.

The chain has TRBV9 and TRBJ1-5; D remains ambiguous. This CDR3 is 15 amino acids long. The V end was cut by 0 bases, the J end by 3 bases, with 10 bases between. Germline lookup yields CDR1 SGDLS and CDR2 YYNGEE. As DNA, the CDR3 is TGTGCCAGCAGCGTAGGACCGCTCCTCAATCAGCCCCAGCATTTT. Protein sequence: CASSVGPLLNQPQHF.

This chain links TRBV9 with TRBJ1-4; D gene uncertain. In germline, CDR1 is SGDLS, CDR2 YYNGEE. The CDR3 runs 14 residues. V lost 4 bases, J lost 6 bases, and 13 bases lay in between. The CDR3 sequence: CASSPSEPHEKLFF. DNA for the CDR3: TGTGCCAGCAGCCCGTCGGAACCCCATGAAAAACTGTTTTTT.

The chain carries TRBV14 and TRBJ2-3; unclear D gene. The V gene lost 5 bases and the J gene lost 0 bases, with 12 bases spanning the gap. The CDR3 has 15 residues. CDR1 and CDR2 from the germline V gene are SGHDN and FVKESK. CDR3 region: CASSSRTISTDTQYF. The CDR3, as DNA: TGTGCCAGCAGCTCCCGGACCATAAGCACAGATACGCAGTATTTT.

V and J are TRBV7-9 and TRBJ2-3; D remains ambiguous. From germline, CDR1 is SEHNR and CDR2 FQNEAQ (reference sequence). This CDR3 has 16 amino acids. Trimming removed 0 bases from V and 10 bases from J, with 20 bases in between. The CDR3 region has the DNA TGTGCCAGCAGCTTAGCCACCTCGGAAGCAGGTGGGGCGCAGTATTTT. Amino acids: CASSLATSEAGGAQYF. The complete variable domain, with remaining parts taken from reference TRBV7-9 and TRBJ2-3, reads DTGVSQNPRHKITKRGQNVTFRCDPISEHNRLYWYRQTLGQGPEFLTYFQNEAQLEKSRLLSDRFSAERPKGSFSTLEIQRTEQGDSAMYLCASSLATSEAGGAQYFGPGTRLTVL.

CDR3 sequence reads: CASSYWSEGLGNTIYF. The CDR3 DNA follows: TGTGCCAGCAGTTACTGGAGTGAAGGCCTTGGAAACACCATATATTTT. The gene calls are TRBV6-5 and TRBJ1-3; D not certain. Germline V gene sequence: CDR1 MNHEY, CDR2 SVGAGI. The length of the CDR3 is 16 residues. V gave up 1 base and J gave up 3 bases, with 13 bases separating them.

This clone was seen a single time. In nucleotides, the CDR3 is TGTGCCAGCGCTACTCTGGCTAGCGGGGGTAGAGAGACCCAGTACTTC. This gives the protein CASATLASGGRETQYF. The J gene is TRBJ2-5, the V gene TRBV13; 10 nucleotides line up with TRBD2. The CDR3 runs 16 residues. Unmatched junction bases numbered 13, after V lost 8 bases and J lost 4 bases. Germline loops: CDR1 PRHDT, CDR2 FYEKMQ (reference sequence).

The chain carries TRBV27 and TRBJ2-1, with 8 bases matching TRBD2. Germline CDR1 reads MNHEY; CDR2 reads SMNVEV (reference sequence). The trim removed 10 bases at V and 6 bases at J, leaving 14 bases unmatched. The CDR3 length is 15 residues. CDR3 region: CATQFSGDSLNEQFF. CDR3 sequence (DNA): TGTGCCACCCAATTTAGCGGGGATTCCCTCAATGAGCAGTTCTTC.

This clone was found a few times. DNA for the CDR3: TGCGCCAGCAGCTTGGTGGACGGATCGAATTCACCCCTCCACTTT. Encoded protein: CASSLVDGSNSPLHF. J is TRBJ1-6 and V is TRBV5-1; no firm D call. The CDR3 has 15 residues. Trimming stripped 0 bases from V and 7 bases from J, with 11 bases between. The V gene's germline CDR1 is SGHRS and CDR2 YFSETQ.

The chain combines TRBV28 with TRBJ1-2; 9 bases match TRBD1. V dropped 5 bases and J dropped 6; count of bases not matched to a gene: 10. The CDR3 has 15 amino acids. Looked up from germline, CDR1 is MDHEN and CDR2 is SYDVKM. The CDR3 loop is CASSPPTGGHNGYTF. DNA of the CDR3: TGTGCCAGCAGTCCCCCGACAGGGGGACATAATGGCTACACCTTC.

The rearrangement joins TRBV6-4 to TRBJ2-3; D possibly uses TRBD1 or TRBD2 (6 bases each). V was trimmed by 6 bases and J by 1 base, leaving 11 bases between them. In germline, CDR1 is MRHNA, CDR2 SNTAGT. The CDR3 loop spans 14 amino acids. CDR3 sequence: CASSAGGGTDTQYF. CDR3 bases: TGTGCCAGCAGCGCCGGGGGCGGCACAGATACGCAGTATTTT.

V gene TRBV5-5 combines with J gene TRBJ1-2; 10 nucleotides match TRBD1. V lost 2 bases to trimming and J lost 2 bases; unmatched junction nucleotides: 6. The V gene's germline CDR1 is SGHKS and CDR2 YYEKEE (reference sequence). This CDR3 has 16 residues. The CDR3, as DNA: TGTGCCAGCAGCTTAGGCCCGGGACAGGGGAACTATGGCTACACCTTC. Amino acids: CASSLGPGQGNYGYTF.

This clone has a single count. The chain links TRBV11-3 to TRBJ2-7; tentatively, D is TRBD2 (6 bases). The germline V and J ends were trimmed by 1 base and 1 base, with 8 bases remaining between them. Germline values: CDR1 SGHNT, CDR2 YENEEA. This CDR3 is 14 amino acids long. DNA of the CDR3: TGTGCCAGCAGCTTAGCCCGGGAGTCCTACGAGCAGTACTTC. It encodes CASSLARESYEQYF.

The chain has TRBV30 and TRBJ2-3; 9 bases map to TRBD2. CDR1 is GTSNPN and CDR2 is SVGIG in the germline V gene (reference sequence). The V gene end was trimmed by 1 base and the J gene end by 15 bases; junction bases not matched to a gene: 11. The CDR3 contains 13 residues. The CDR3, as DNA: TGTGCCTGGAGTGCCGGTAGCGGGGGCCCGATATATTTT. This encodes CAWSAGSGGPIYF.

This rearrangement joins TRBV19 to TRBJ2-1; TRBD1 matches at 8 bases. This CDR3 contains 19 residues. The junction had 17 bases not matched to a gene; V was cut back by 7 bases and J by 0 bases. CDR1 LNHDA and CDR2 SQIVND come from the germline V gene (reference sequence). The CDR3 region has the DNA TGTGCCAGTACCCAATTTCCGGGACAGGAGGGTAGCTCCTACAATGAGCAGTTCTTC. Translation gives CASTQFPGQEGSSYNEQFF.

V usage is TRBV5-4 and J usage is TRBJ1-6; 7 nucleotides match TRBD1. This CDR3 contains 15 residues. CDR1 and CDR2 (germline): SGHNT, YYREEE (reference sequence). After removal of 0 bases from V and 9 bases from J, the junction contained 6 bases not matched to a gene. CDR3 nucleotide sequence: TGTGCCAGCAGCTTGGGGACAGGAGCTTCTTCACCCCTCCACTTT. Translating it yields CASSLGTGASSPLHF.

The genes are TRBV10-3 and TRBJ1-6, with a possible D match to TRBD1 (5 bases). Trimming stripped 4 bases from V and 4 bases from J, with 11 bases between. This CDR3 is built from 15 residues. Germline CDR1 ENHRY, CDR2 SYGVKD. As DNA, the CDR3 is TGTGCCATCAGTGTCCAGGGCCCTTATAATTCACCCCTCCACTTT. The encoded protein is CAISVQGPYNSPLHF.

This clone was picked up one time. The chain has TRBV7-8 and TRBJ1-5, with D possibly matching TRBD1 (5 bases). Between the trimmed V and J ends, which lost 1 base and 3 bases, there was a span of 10 bases. Germline lookup yields CDR1 SGHVS and CDR2 FQNEAQ. CDR3 length equals 15 residues. CDR3 sequence reads: CASSLDRTPNQPQHF. The CDR3 DNA follows: TGTGCCAGCAGCTTAGATAGGACACCCAATCAGCCCCAGCATTTT.

This chain links TRBV6-5 with TRBJ2-1, with 11 bases lining up with TRBD2. The CDR3 runs to 14 residues. Germline CDR1 is MNHEY and CDR2 is SVGAGI. Trimming removed 4 bases from V and 7 bases from J; junction bases left unmatched: 3. The CDR3: CASSLPSGRNEQFF. The CDR3 region has the DNA TGTGCCAGCAGTTTGCCTAGCGGGAGGAATGAGCAGTTCTTC.

This clone was recorded a few times. This chain uses TRBV5-1 with TRBJ1-6; 7 positions agree with TRBD1. The CDR3 is made up of 15 amino acids. CDR1 is SGHRS, CDR2 YFSETQ, per germline. After removal of 4 bases from V and 7 bases from J, the junction contained 8 bases not matched to a gene. The CDR3 DNA sequence: TGCGCCAGCAGCCCCGGACAGGTCCAAAATTCACCCCTCCACTTT. This translates into CASSPGQVQNSPLHF.

The chain is built from TRBV19 and TRBJ1-1, with D unclear. Germline assignment: CDR1 LNHDA and CDR2 SQIVND (reference sequence). This CDR3 contains 16 residues. Trimming cost V 1 base and J 0 bases, with 12 bases left between them. In DNA form, the CDR3 reads TGTGCCAGTAGTATAGGAGCCCGGACGGTGAACACTGAAGCTTTCTTT. Protein sequence: CASSIGARTVNTEAFF.